The 26 T cell receptor beta chains below all came from one sample that was sequenced in a study of T cells in Graves' hyperthyroidism and ophthalmopathy. The investigators amplified TCR beta CDR3 regions from RNA transcripts. A set of HTBI primers served as the primers for a first-round RT-PCR of the TCR CDR3. TCRdb passed the multiplex PCR reads through MiXCR, listing each CDR3 protein once. The sample has a few hundred thousand distinct CDR3 sequences; 15% to 18% are singletons. The material sequenced was blood. These receptors were taken from a woman between 18 and 29 years old with Graves' hyperthyroidism.

This clonotype has more than one count but fewer than ten. The gene calls are TRBV12-5 and TRBJ2-7; unclear D gene. Between the trimmed V and J ends, which lost 5 bases and 0 bases, there was a span of 5 bases. CDR3 length: 12 residues. Germline V gives CDR1 LGHNT, CDR2 FRNRAP. The CDR3 loop reads CASGPGSYEQYF. The CDR3 DNA follows: TGTGCTAGTGGTCCGGGCTCCTACGAGCAGTACTTC.

This clonotype was detected ten times or more. The V and J genes are TRBV2 and TRBJ1-5; perhaps TRBD1 as D (6 bases). The CDR3 runs to 14 residues. Germline-derived CDR1 and CDR2 are SNHLY and FYNNEI. Trimming removed 6 bases from V and 6 bases from J, with 15 bases in between. The CDR3 sequence: CASRDRFDIQPQHF. Here the CDR3 DNA reads TGTGCCAGCAGGGACAGATTCGACATTCAGCCCCAGCATTTT.

This clonotype was seen only a few times. The chain couples TRBV2 to TRBJ1-5, with 7 positions matching TRBD1. Trimming cost V 6 bases and J 1 base; bases outside gene matches: 9. This CDR3 is 16 amino acids long. Germline CDR1 and CDR2: SNHLY and FYNNEI. Written as DNA, the CDR3 is TGTGCCAGCAGCCAGGGGTGGGACAGCAGCAATCAGCCCCAGCATTTT. Amino acids: CASSQGWDSSNQPQHF.

The chain uses TRBV20-1 and TRBJ2-7, with a tentative D call TRBD2 (5 bases). The CDR3 has 14 amino acids. The germline V gene has CDR1 DFQATT and CDR2 SNEGSKA (reference sequence). V shed 0 bases and J shed 3 bases, with 12 bases lying between them. For the CDR3, the DNA is TGCAGTGCTAGAGATGACTTCGAGGGCTACGAGCAGTACTTC. Its protein product is CSARDDFEGYEQYF.

In its sample, this clonotype was seen many times. The chain is built from TRBV11-3 and TRBJ2-2; D may correspond to TRBD1 or TRBD2 (5 bases each). This CDR3 is 14 amino acids long. Trimming took off 3 bases at V and 5 bases at J, with 10 bases between the two ends. CDR1 and CDR2 (germline): SGHNT, YENEEA. The CDR3 sequence is CASSFRWGTGELFF. DNA for the CDR3: TGTGCCAGCAGCTTCCGGTGGGGGACCGGGGAGCTGTTTTTT.

The rearrangement uses TRBV20-1 and TRBJ2-1; 7 bases map to TRBD2. V lost 3 bases, J lost 0 bases, and 11 bases stayed unmatched. This CDR3 comprises 17 residues. Germline CDR1 and CDR2: DFQATT and SNEGSKA (reference sequence). The CDR3 DNA reads TGCAGTGCTAGCCTTCCTTTTAGCGGGCTCTCCTACAATGAGCAGTTCTTC. This translates into CSASLPFSGLSYNEQFF.

The rearrangement links TRBV20-1 to TRBJ2-7; 8 nucleotides agree with TRBD1. From germline, CDR1 is DFQATT and CDR2 SNEGSKA (reference sequence). V lost 4 bases and J lost 0; bases outside the gene matches: 5. The CDR3 contains 14 residues. The chain's CDR3 is CSANRGSNSYEQYF. The CDR3 bases are TGCAGTGCTAACAGGGGGTCAAACTCCTACGAGCAGTACTTC.

This clonotype came up many times. The chain joins TRBV28 to TRBJ1-6, with D uncertain. Looked up from germline, CDR1 is MDHEN and CDR2 is SYDVKM. The V gene lost 6 bases and the J gene lost 13 bases, with 13 bases spanning the gap. This CDR3 spans 12 amino acids. The CDR3 region has the DNA TGTGCCAGCAGCTTTCGGGCCCAGCCCCTCCACTTT. This sequence encodes CASSFRAQPLHF.

This clonotype has only a few counts. The rearrangement uses TRBV12-3 or TRBV12-4 and TRBJ2-1; no clear D. V lost 3 bases to trimming and J lost 5 bases, with 14 bases between them. The CDR3 extends over 15 amino acids. Written as DNA, the CDR3 is TGTGCCAGCAGTTTTGGTCGGACGGCAGACAATGAGCAGTTCTTC. It is translated as CASSFGRTADNEQFF.

This clonotype was observed at least ten times. The rearrangement joins TRBV5-1 to TRBJ2-1; 10 bases are shared with TRBD1. The CDR3 length is 15 residues. Germline lookup yields CDR1 SGHRS and CDR2 YFSETQ. V was clipped by 2 bases and J by 5 bases; unmatched bases: 4. The CDR3: CASSFWGQGNNEQFF. The CDR3, as DNA: TGCGCCAGCAGCTTTTGGGGACAGGGGAACAATGAGCAGTTCTTC.

This sequence joins TRBV5-6 and TRBJ1-5, with no clear D. This CDR3 contains 15 residues. Trimming shortened V by 1 base and J by 9 bases, and 17 bases separated the two germline ends. Germline V gives CDR1 SGHDT, CDR2 YYEEEE. The CDR3 loop reads CASSLRAGPLGPQHF. The DNA of the CDR3 is TGTGCCAGCAGCTTGAGAGCAGGCCCTCTGGGGCCCCAGCATTTT.

This clonotype was seen a handful of times. CDR3 DNA sequence: TGTGCCAGCAGCTCCCGGGGGGGGGCTATCAACACAGATACGCAGTATTTT. Translating gives CASSSRGGAINTDTQYF. The V and J genes are TRBV7-9 and TRBJ2-3, with 8 bases lining up with TRBD2. The CDR3 loop spans 17 amino acids. CDR1 SEHNR and CDR2 FQNEAQ come from the germline V gene (reference sequence). J gave up 2 bases and V 4 bases, and 11 bases lay outside the gene matches.

In its sample, this clonotype was seen many times. The chain uses TRBV20-1 and TRBJ2-5, with 12 positions matching TRBD2. Trimming took 3 bases from V and 4 from J; bases not matched to a gene: 9. The CDR3 is 16 residues long. Germline V lookup: CDR1 DFQATT, CDR2 SNEGSKA (reference sequence). The CDR3 region has the DNA TGCAGTGCTAGGGGAGCTCAGACTAGCGGGGGAGAGACCCAGTACTTC. Translating gives CSARGAQTSGGETQYF.

This clonotype was seen ten or more times. The rearrangement uses TRBV3-1 and TRBJ2-7, with 7 bases matching TRBD1. The CDR3 has 18 amino acids. Trimming cost V 5 bases and J 0 bases; bases outside gene matches: 16. CDR1 is LGHDT and CDR2 is YNNKEL in the germline V gene (reference sequence). The CDR3 sequence: CASSGISSGTAYSYEQYF. The DNA of the CDR3 is TGTGCCAGCAGCGGCATTAGCAGTGGGACAGCTTACTCCTACGAGCAGTACTTC.

This clonotype was found many times. The V gene is TRBV29-1, the J gene TRBJ1-1, with D perhaps matching TRBD1 (5 bases). The germline V gene encodes CDR1 SQVTM and CDR2 ANQGSEA. The germline V and J ends were trimmed by 4 bases and 3 bases, with 18 bases remaining between them. CDR3 length: 15 residues. The CDR3 spells CSVVKGRGDYTEAFF. The CDR3 nucleotides read TGCAGCGTTGTAAAAGGTCGGGGGGACTACACTGAAGCTTTCTTT.

This sequence joins TRBV10-1 and TRBJ2-3; tentative D call: TRBD2 (5 bases). Germline V gene lookup returns CDR1 WNHNN and CDR2 SYGVQD (reference sequence). This CDR3 is 13 amino acids long. The V gene lost 2 bases and the J gene lost 6 bases, with 9 bases spanning the gap. The chain's CDR3 is CASSENWEDTQYF. In DNA, the CDR3 is TGCGCCAGCAGTGAGAATTGGGAGGATACGCAGTATTTT.

V usage is TRBV6-1 and J usage is TRBJ1-5; D ambiguous. The V end was cut by 4 bases, the J end by 0 bases, with 10 bases between. The CDR3 contains 15 residues. Germline CDR1 and CDR2: MNHNS and SASEGT. The CDR3 loop reads CASSATRNSNQPQHF. CDR3 DNA: TGTGCCAGCAGTGCAACTCGGAATAGCAATCAGCCCCAGCATTTT.

This clonotype was counted only a few times. CDR3 protein: CASSDVDSYNSPLHF. CDR3 bases: TGTGCCAGCAGTGACGTGGACTCCTATAATTCACCCCTCCACTTT. The chain links TRBV25-1 to TRBJ1-6; D is uncertain. V was pared by 3 bases and J by 0 bases, with 6 bases between. Germline lookup yields CDR1 MGHDK and CDR2 SYGVNS. The CDR3 contains 15 residues.

This clonotype was picked up a small number of times. This chain connects TRBV6-2 or TRBV6-3 to TRBJ1-6; D is unclear. The CDR3 sequence is 19 residues long. The germline V gene has CDR1 MNHEY and CDR2 SVGEGT. V lost 0 bases to trimming and J lost 0 bases, with 15 bases between them. The CDR3 DNA reads as TGTGCCAGCAGTTACTCGAAAATCCAGCCGAGCTCCTATAATTCACCCCTCCACTTT. Translation: CASSYSKIQPSSYNSPLHF.

Turning to this clonotype: A far larger clone lies a single base away; this is likely a read error. The V call is TRBV18, the J call TRBJ2-7, with D hard to call. The CDR3 runs 12 residues. V shed 3 bases and J shed 2 bases, with 5 bases lying between them. From germline, CDR1 is KGHSH and CDR2 LQKENI. The CDR3 sequence: CASSPAAYEQYF. The CDR3 coding sequence is TGTGCCAGCTCACCCGCCGCCTACGAGCAGTACTTC.

This clonotype occurred a few times. This rearrangement joins TRBV7-8 to TRBJ1-1, with D uncertain. This CDR3 is 15 amino acids long. From germline, CDR1 is SGHVS and CDR2 FQNEAQ. V was cut by 4 bases and J by 2 bases, with 14 bases left in between. This CDR3 is CASSSTVAGNTEAFF. Written as DNA, the CDR3 is TGTGCCAGCAGCTCGACGGTGGCGGGAAACACTGAAGCTTTCTTT.

The gene calls are TRBV5-6 and TRBJ2-7; D call uncertain. In germline, CDR1 is SGHDT, CDR2 YYEEEE. There are 13 residues in the CDR3. The V gene lost 4 bases and the J gene lost 3 bases, with 11 bases spanning the gap. CDR3: CASSPIRSYEQYF. Here the CDR3 DNA reads TGTGCCAGCAGCCCGATTCGGAGCTACGAGCAGTACTTC.

This clonotype was picked up many times. The chain carries TRBV7-3 and TRBJ2-2; maybe TRBD1 (6 bases). The ends were cut back, 0 bases at V and 0 bases at J, with 8 bases in the middle. The CDR3 extends over 16 amino acids. The V gene's germline CDR1 is SGHTA and CDR2 FQGTGA. For the CDR3, the DNA is TGTGCCAGCAGCTTAACTCCAGGGGCGAACACCGGGGAGCTGTTTTTT. Its translation is CASSLTPGANTGELFF.

This chain links TRBV29-1 with TRBJ2-1, with 7 nucleotides matching TRBD2. Trimming removed 5 bases from V and 1 base from J; junction bases left unmatched: 8. This CDR3 region has 15 residues. Germline CDR1 SQVTM, CDR2 ANQGSEA. Here the CDR3 DNA reads TGCAGCGTTCTCCCGGGAGGTGTATCCTACAATGAGCAGTTCTTC. As protein: CSVLPGGVSYNEQFF.

The V and J genes are TRBV9 and TRBJ1-3; D unresolved. V lost 3 bases and J 0 bases, leaving 10 bases between the germline ends. CDR1 SGDLS and CDR2 YYNGEE come from the germline V gene. The CDR3 has 15 residues. The CDR3 sequence: CASSAGLSSGNTIYF. CDR3 DNA sequence: TGTGCCAGCAGCGCCGGCCTTAGCTCTGGAAACACCATATATTTT.

The chain combines TRBV20-1 with TRBJ1-1; TRBD1 aligns across 7 bases. Per the germline V gene, CDR1 is DFQATT and CDR2 is SNEGSKA (reference sequence). There are 16 residues in the CDR3. With V trimmed by 2 bases and J by 0 bases, 9 bases remained unmatched. The CDR3 here is CSARSPGQKMNTEAFF. The CDR3 nucleotides read TGCAGTGCTAGATCTCCGGGACAGAAAATGAACACTGAAGCTTTCTTT.